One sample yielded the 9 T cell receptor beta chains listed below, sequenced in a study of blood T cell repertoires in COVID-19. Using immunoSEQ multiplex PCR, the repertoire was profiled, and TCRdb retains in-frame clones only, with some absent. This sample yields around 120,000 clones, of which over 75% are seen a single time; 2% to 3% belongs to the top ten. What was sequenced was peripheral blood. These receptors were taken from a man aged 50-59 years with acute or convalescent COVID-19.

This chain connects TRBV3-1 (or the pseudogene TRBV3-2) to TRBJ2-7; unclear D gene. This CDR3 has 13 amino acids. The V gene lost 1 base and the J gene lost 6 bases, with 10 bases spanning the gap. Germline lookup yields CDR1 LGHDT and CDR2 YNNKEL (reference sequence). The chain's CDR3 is CASSQADITEQYF. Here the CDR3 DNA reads TGTGCCAGCAGCCAAGCTGACATTACCGAGCAGTACTTC.

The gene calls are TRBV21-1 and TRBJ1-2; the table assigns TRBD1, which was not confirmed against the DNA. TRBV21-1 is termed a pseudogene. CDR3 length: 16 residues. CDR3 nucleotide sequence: TGTGCCAGCGAGAGACAGGGGGCGACGGGAAAAAATGGCTACACCTTC. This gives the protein CASERQGATGKNGYTF.

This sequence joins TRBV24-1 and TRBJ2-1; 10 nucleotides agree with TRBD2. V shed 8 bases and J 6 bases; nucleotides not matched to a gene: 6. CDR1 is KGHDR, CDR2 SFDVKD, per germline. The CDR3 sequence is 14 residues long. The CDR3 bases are TGTGCCACCAACGAGCGGGAGGGCCCCAATGAGCAGTTCTTC. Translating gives CATNEREGPNEQFF.

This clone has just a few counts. The CDR3 nucleotides are TGTGCCAGCAGCTATAGACTAGCGGGAGTTTCAGATACGCAGTATTTT. It yields the protein CASSYRLAGVSDTQYF. The V gene is TRBV5-6, the J gene TRBJ2-3; 12 bases fit TRBD2. This CDR3 is 16 amino acids long. CDR1 is SGHDT, CDR2 YYEEEE, per germline. Losses at the gene ends were 3 bases for V and 4 bases for J; bases not matched to a gene: 6.

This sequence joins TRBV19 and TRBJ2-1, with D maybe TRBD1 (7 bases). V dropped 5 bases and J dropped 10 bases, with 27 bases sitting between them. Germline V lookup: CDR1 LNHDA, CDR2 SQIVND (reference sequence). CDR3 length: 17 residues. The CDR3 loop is CASSEHLRGADLNEQFF. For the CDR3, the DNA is TGTGCCAGTAGTGAACATCTCAGGGGGGCCGATCTAAACGAGCAGTTCTTC.

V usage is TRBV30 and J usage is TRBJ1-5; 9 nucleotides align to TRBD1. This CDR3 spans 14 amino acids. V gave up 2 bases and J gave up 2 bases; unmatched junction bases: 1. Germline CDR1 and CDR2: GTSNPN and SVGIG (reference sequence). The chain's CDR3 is CAWSRDRGNQPQHF. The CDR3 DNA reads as TGTGCCTGGAGTCGGGACAGGGGCAATCAGCCCCAGCATTTT.

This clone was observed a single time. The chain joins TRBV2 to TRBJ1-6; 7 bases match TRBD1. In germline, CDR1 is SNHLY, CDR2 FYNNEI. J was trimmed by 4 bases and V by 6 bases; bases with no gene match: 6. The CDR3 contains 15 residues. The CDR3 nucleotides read TGTGCCAGCAGACGACAGGGAGAGTATAATTCACCCCTCCACTTT. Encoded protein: CASRRQGEYNSPLHF.

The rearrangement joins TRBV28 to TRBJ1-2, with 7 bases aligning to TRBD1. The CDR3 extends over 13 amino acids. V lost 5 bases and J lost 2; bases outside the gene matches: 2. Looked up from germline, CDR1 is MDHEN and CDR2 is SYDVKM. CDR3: CASSPGQNYGYTF. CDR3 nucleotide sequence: TGTGCCAGCAGTCCGGGACAGAACTATGGCTACACCTTC.

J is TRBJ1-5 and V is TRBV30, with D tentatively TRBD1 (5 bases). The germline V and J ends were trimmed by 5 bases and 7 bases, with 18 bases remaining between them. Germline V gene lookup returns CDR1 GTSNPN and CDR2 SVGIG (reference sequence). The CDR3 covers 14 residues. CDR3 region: CAWAVRGREQPQHF. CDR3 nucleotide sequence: TGTGCCTGGGCGGTAAGGGGTCGAGAACAGCCCCAGCATTTT.